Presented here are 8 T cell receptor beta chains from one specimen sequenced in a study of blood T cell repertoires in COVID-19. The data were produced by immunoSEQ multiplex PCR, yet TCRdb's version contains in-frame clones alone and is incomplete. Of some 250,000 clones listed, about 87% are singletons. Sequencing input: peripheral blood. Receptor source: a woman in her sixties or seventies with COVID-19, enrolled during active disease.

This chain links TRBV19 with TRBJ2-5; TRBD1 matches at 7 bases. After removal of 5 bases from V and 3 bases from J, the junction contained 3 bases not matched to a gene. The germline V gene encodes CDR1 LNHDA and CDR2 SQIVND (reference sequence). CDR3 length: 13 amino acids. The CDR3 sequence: CASSVGQEETQYF. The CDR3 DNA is TGTGCCAGTAGTGTAGGACAGGAAGAGACCCAGTACTTC. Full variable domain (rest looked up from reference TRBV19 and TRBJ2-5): DGGITQSPKYLFRKEGQNVTLSCEQNLNHDAMYWYRQDPGQGLRLIYYSQIVNDFQKGDIAEGYSVSREKKESFPLTVTSAQKNPTAFYLCASSVGQEETQYFGPGTRLLVL.

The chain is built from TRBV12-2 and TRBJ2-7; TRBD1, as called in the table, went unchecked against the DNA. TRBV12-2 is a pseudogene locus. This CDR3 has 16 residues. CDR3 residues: CASRSPDTSPGNEQYF. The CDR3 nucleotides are TGTGCAAGTCGCTCCCCGGACACCTCGCCGGGCAACGAGCAGTACTTC.

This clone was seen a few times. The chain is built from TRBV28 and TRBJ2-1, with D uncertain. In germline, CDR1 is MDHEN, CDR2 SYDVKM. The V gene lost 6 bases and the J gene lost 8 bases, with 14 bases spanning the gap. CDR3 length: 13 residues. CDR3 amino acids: CASRDNSVHEQFF. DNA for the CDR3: TGTGCCAGCAGAGATAATAGTGTTCATGAGCAGTTCTTC.

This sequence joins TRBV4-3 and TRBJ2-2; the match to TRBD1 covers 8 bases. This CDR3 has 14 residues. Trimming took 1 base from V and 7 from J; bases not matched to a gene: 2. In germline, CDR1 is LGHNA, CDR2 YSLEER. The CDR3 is CASSQGTGIGELFF. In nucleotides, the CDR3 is TGCGCCAGCAGCCAAGGGACAGGGATCGGGGAGCTGTTTTTT.

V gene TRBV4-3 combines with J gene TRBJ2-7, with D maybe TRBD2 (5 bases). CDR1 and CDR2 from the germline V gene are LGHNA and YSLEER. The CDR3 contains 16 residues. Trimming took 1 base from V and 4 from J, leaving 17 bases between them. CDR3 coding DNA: TGCGCCAGCAGCCAAGCTTTAAGGACTTCGAAATACGAGCAGTACTTC. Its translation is CASSQALRTSKYEQYF.

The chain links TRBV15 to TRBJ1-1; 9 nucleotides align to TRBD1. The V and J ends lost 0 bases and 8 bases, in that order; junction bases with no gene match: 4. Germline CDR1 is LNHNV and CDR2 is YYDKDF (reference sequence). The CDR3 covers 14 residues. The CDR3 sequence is CATSRDRGTGEAFF. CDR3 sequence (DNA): TGTGCCACCAGCAGAGATCGCGGGACAGGGGAAGCTTTCTTT.

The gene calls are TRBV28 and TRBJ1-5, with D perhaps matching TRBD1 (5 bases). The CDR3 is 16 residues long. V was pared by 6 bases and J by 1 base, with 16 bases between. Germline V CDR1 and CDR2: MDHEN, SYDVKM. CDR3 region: CASRGGRRYSNQPQHF. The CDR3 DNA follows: TGTGCCAGCAGGGGGGGGAGGAGATACAGCAATCAGCCCCAGCATTTT.

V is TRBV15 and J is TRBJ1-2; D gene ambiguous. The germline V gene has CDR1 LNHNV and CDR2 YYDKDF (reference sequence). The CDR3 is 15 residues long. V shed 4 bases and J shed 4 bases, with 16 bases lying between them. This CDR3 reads CATSIQQKRGYGYTF. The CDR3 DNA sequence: TGTGCCACCAGCATCCAGCAGAAACGGGGCTATGGCTACACCTTC.